This T cell receptor (beta chain) was profiled in a study of response to subunit inactivated influenza vaccine listed by TCRdb under 2018. Background on the whole study: The study used deep quantitative T cell receptor repertoire profiling to track responses to a trivalent subunit inactivated influenza vaccine.

Broader findings and caveats from the paper: The authors suggested that each seasonal influenza vaccination may recruit only a limited number of new T cells.

Receptor amplification or capture employed RT-PCR. The sequencer was an Illumina HiSeq 2500. Clones were called with MiXCR by TCRdb after fastp trimmed the public reads at Q25, and only in-frame beta chains were retained. Rows with a matching CDR3 protein are joined into one entry that keeps the most common DNA and genes. This sample holds about 800,000 distinct CDR3 sequences; 20% to 25% were observed only once. The top ten hold roughly 10% of the sample. A word on this clonotype: Its antigen target is currently unknown. The sample holds no much larger clone one base away, and base qualities are not on file.

CDR1 is given as SEHNR and CDR2 as FQNEAQ, both from the germline V gene (reference sequence). Reading from cysteine to phenylalanine, the CDR3 counts 17 amino acids. Only CDR3 DNA is held: 51 bases, read in frame from base 1. After removal of 5 bases from V and 4 bases from J, the junction retains 15 bases not matched to a gene. This receptor was obtained from a man in his forties or fifties who received an inactivated influenza vaccine. Donor details come from another sample of the same person, matched by shared clones. Recombination joined TRBV7-9 with TRBJ2-3; TRBD2 lines up with 7 middle nucleotides. The sample here was PBMCs from blood, taken 5 days after vaccination. The encoded CDR3 is CASSTPGLAAYADTQYF. The DNA is TGTGCCAGCAGCACTCCCGGGCTAGCGGCCTATGCAGATACGCAGTATTTT.